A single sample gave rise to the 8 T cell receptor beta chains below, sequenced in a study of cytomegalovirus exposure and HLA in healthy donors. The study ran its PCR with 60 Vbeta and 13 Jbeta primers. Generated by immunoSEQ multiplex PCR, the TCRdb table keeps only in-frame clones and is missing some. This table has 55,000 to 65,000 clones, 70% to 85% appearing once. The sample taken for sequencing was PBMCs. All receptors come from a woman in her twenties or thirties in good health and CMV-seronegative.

This CDR3 is CASRGGLLNTEAFF. Here the CDR3 DNA reads TGTGCCAGCAGAGGAGGACTCTTAAACACTGAAGCTTTCTTT. The chain carries TRBV27 and TRBJ1-1; no clear D gene. Trimming stripped 6 bases from V and 2 bases from J, with 13 bases between. The CDR3 runs 14 residues. From germline, CDR1 is MNHEY and CDR2 SMNVEV (reference sequence).

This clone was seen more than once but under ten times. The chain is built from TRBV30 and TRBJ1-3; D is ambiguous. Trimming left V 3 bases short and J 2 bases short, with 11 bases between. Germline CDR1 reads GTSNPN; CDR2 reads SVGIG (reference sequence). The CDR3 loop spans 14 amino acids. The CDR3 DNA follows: TGTGCCTGGAGGGTCTCCTCGGCTGGAAACACCATATATTTT. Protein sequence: CAWRVSSAGNTIYF.

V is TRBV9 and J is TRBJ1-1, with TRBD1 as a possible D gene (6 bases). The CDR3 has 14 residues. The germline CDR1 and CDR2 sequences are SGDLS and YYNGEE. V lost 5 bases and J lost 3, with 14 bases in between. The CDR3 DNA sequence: TGTGCCAGCAGAAAGGGGGAAGAGGACACTGAAGCTTTCTTT. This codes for CASRKGEEDTEAFF.

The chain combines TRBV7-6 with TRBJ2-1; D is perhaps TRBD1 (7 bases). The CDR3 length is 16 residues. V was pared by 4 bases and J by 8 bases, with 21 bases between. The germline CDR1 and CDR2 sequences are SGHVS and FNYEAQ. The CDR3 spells CASSSGLGQGGHEQFF. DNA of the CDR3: TGTGCCAGCAGCTCCGGTTTAGGGCAGGGGGGTCATGAGCAGTTCTTC. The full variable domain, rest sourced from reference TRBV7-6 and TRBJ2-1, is GAGVSQSPRYKVTKRGQDVALRCDPISGHVSLYWYRQALGQGPEFLTYFNYEAQQDKSGLPNDRFSAERPEGSISTLTIQRTEQRDSAMYRCASSSGLGQGGHEQFFGPGTRLTVL.

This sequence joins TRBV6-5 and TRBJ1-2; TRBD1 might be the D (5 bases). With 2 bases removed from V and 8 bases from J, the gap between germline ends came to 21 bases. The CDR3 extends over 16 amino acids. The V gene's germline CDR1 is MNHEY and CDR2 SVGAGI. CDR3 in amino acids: CASSYIQHGQPRGYTF. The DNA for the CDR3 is TGTGCCAGCAGTTACATACAGCACGGACAACCAAGGGGCTACACCTTC.

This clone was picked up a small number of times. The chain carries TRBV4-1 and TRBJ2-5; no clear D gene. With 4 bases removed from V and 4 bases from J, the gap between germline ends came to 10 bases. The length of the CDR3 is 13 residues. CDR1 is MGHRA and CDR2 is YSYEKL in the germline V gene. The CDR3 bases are TGCGCCAGCAGCCCCCTATCAAGAGAGACCCAGTACTTC. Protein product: CASSPLSRETQYF.

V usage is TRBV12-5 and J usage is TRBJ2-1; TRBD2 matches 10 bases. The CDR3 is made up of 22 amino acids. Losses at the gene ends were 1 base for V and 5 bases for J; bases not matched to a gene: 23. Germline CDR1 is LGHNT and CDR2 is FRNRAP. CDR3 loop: CASGLDEQGSTSGITGNNEQFF. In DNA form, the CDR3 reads TGTGCTAGTGGTTTGGATGAACAGGGGAGTACTAGCGGGATTACGGGGAACAATGAGCAGTTCTTC.

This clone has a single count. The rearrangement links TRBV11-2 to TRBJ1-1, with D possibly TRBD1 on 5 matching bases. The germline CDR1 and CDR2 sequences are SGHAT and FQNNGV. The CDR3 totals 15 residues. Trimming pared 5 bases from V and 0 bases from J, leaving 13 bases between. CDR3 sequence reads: CASSPVGGMNTEAFF. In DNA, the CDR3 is TGTGCCAGCAGCCCCGTGGGGGGGATGAACACTGAAGCTTTCTTT. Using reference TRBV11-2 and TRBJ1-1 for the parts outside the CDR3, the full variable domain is EAGVAQSPRYKIIEKRQSVAFWCNPISGHATLYWYQQILGQGPKLLIQFQNNGVVDDSQLPKDRFSAERLKGVDSTLKIQPAKLEDSAVYLCASSPVGGMNTEAFFGQGTRLTVV.